Listed here are 21 T cell receptor beta chains from one sample, sequenced in a study of blood T cells in healthy people across ages. The use of a sample-barcoded 5' primer and a J-beta primer mix characterized a second PCR of roughly 6 to 11 cycles. TCRdb itself ran the 5' RACE reads through MiXCR, one entry per CDR3 protein. The table lists some 1,800,000 distinct CDR3 sequences, more than 35% of them singletons. Sequenced sample: blood. The receptors here all came from a human donor in good health.

As regards this clonotype: The junction differs from germline at one of its ends, possibly a read error. The CDR3 bases are TGTACCAGCAGCACCAGCGGGGAAAGGACAGATACGCAGTATTTT. This gives the protein CTSSTSGERTDTQYF. The chain couples TRBV28 to TRBJ2-3; 7 bases fit TRBD2. Germline V gene lookup returns CDR1 MDHEN and CDR2 SYDVKM. The CDR3 has 15 amino acids. Together with reference TRBV28 and TRBJ2-3, the CDR3 gives the full variable domain: DVKVTQSSRYLVKRTGEKVFLECVQDMDHENMFWYRQDPGLGLRLIYFSYDVKMKEKGDIPEGYSVSREKKERFSLILESASTNQTSMYLCTSSTSGERTDTQYFGPGTRLTVL.

J is TRBJ2-1 and V is TRBV20-1; 8 nucleotides line up with TRBD1. The DNA matches TRBJ2-7 better at its end, which makes the J call doubtful. The CDR3 is 12 residues long. Per germline, CDR1 DFQATT and CDR2 SNEGSKA (reference sequence). In nucleotides, the CDR3 is TGCAGTGTTCGCCAGGGGGCAAATGAGCAGTACTTC. This sequence encodes CSVRQGANEQYF.

V usage is TRBV14 and J usage is TRBJ1-6; D is uncertain. Germline V gene data show CDR1 as SGHDN and CDR2 as FVKESK. The CDR3 is 13 amino acids. V shed 5 bases and J shed 14 bases, with 16 bases lying between them. This CDR3 reads CASSSQSSFALHF. The CDR3, as DNA: TGTGCCAGCAGCTCACAATCGTCCTTTGCCCTCCACTTT. Full variable domain (remainder filled in from reference TRBV14 and TRBJ1-6): EAGVTQFPSHSVIEKGQTVTLRCDPISGHDNLYWYRRVMGKEIKFLLHFVKESKQDESGMPNNRFLAERTGGTYSTLKVQPAELEDSGVYFCASSSQSSFALHFGNGTRLTVT.

In its sample, this clonotype was seen a few times. The chain links TRBV12-3 or TRBV12-4 to TRBJ2-7; D possibly uses TRBD1 or TRBD2 (5 bases each). CDR3 length: 15 amino acids. Between the trimmed V and J ends, which lost 8 bases and 4 bases, there was a span of 21 bases. The CDR3 nucleotides are TGTGCCAGCCAACACGGGGCCGTGGGTATATACGAGCAGTACTTC. It specifies CASQHGAVGIYEQYF.

The chain is built from TRBV6-1 and TRBJ1-1; tentatively, D is TRBD1 (5 bases). Germline CDR1 is MNHNS and CDR2 is SASEGT. The V and J ends lost 4 bases and 4 bases respectively, with 13 bases between them. The CDR3 length is 14 residues. The CDR3 is CASSATRAGTEAFF. In DNA, the CDR3 is TGTGCCAGCAGTGCTACCAGGGCGGGCACTGAAGCTTTCTTT.

The genes are TRBV6-1 and TRBJ2-7; possibly TRBD1 for D (6 bases). The CDR3 consists of 14 residues. The germline V gene encodes CDR1 MNHNS and CDR2 SASEGT. Trimming took off 2 bases at V and 0 bases at J, with 8 bases between the two ends. The CDR3: CASSELTGSYEQYF. In DNA form, the CDR3 reads TGTGCCAGCAGTGAATTGACAGGCTCCTACGAGCAGTACTTC.

This clonotype turned up a few times. This chain connects TRBV7-2 to TRBJ1-6; D unclear. The CDR3 consists of 13 residues. The ends were cut back, 4 bases at V and 11 bases at J, with 12 bases in the middle. Looked up from germline, CDR1 is SGHTA and CDR2 is FQGNSA. The CDR3 nucleotides read TGTGCCAGCAGCTCAACCCGAGACGCACCCCTCCACTTT. Encoded protein: CASSSTRDAPLHF.

A few counts support this clonotype. This chain uses TRBV6-5 with TRBJ1-2; D gene unclear. Trimming shortened V by 4 bases and J by 5 bases, and 11 bases separated the two germline ends. This CDR3 spans 13 amino acids. The germline V gene has CDR1 MNHEY and CDR2 SVGAGI. The CDR3 coding sequence is TGTGCCAGCAGTTCCCGATGGGAGTATGGCTACACCTTC. It encodes CASSSRWEYGYTF.

This clonotype showed up many times. V usage is TRBV5-5 and J usage is TRBJ1-2; D ambiguous. Trimming removed 1 base from V and 0 bases from J, with 7 bases in between. Germline lookup yields CDR1 SGHKS and CDR2 YYEKEE (reference sequence). This CDR3 spans 14 amino acids. The CDR3 is CASSLRTANYGYTF. The CDR3, as DNA: TGTGCCAGCAGCTTGAGAACCGCTAACTATGGCTACACCTTC. Combining the CDR3 with reference TRBV5-5 and TRBJ1-2 gives the whole variable domain DAGVTQSPTHLIKTRGQQVTLRCSPISGHKSVSWYQQVLGQGPQFIFQYYEKEERGRGNFPDRFSARQFPNYSSELNVNALLLGDSALYLCASSLRTANYGYTFGSGTRLTVV.

The chain carries TRBV6-2 or TRBV6-3 and TRBJ2-3, with 15 bases aligning to TRBD2. The V and J ends lost 10 bases and 6 bases, in that order; junction bases with no gene match: 5. The CDR3 length is 14 residues. The V gene's germline CDR1 is MNHEY and CDR2 SVGEGT. CDR3 coding DNA: TGTGCCAACAGGACTAGCGGGGGGGCGGATACGCAGTATTTT. Residues: CANRTSGGADTQYF.

The chain uses TRBV12-3 or TRBV12-4 and TRBJ1-1; TRBD1 agrees at 7 bases. V shed 0 bases and J 7 bases; nucleotides not matched to a gene: 8. The CDR3 is 15 residues long. Here the CDR3 reads CASSLAAGGVFEAFF. In DNA, the CDR3 is TGTGCCAGCAGTTTAGCTGCAGGGGGGGTATTTGAAGCTTTCTTT.

This chain uses TRBV12-3 or TRBV12-4 with TRBJ1-5; no clear D gene. Trimming stripped 6 bases from V and 0 bases from J, with 9 bases between. The CDR3 runs to 14 residues. The CDR3: CASSKEVSNQPQHF. CDR3 bases: TGTGCCAGCAGCAAGGAGGTTAGCAATCAGCCCCAGCATTTT.

This clonotype occurred a few times. The CDR3 region is CASSQWTGFGEQYF. In nucleotides, the CDR3 is TGTGCCAGCAGCCAGTGGACAGGTTTTGGCGAGCAGTACTTC. The V and J genes are TRBV28 and TRBJ2-7, with 7 bases fitting TRBD1. The length of the CDR3 is 14 residues. Trimming cost V 6 bases and J 6 bases; bases outside gene matches: 11. The germline gives CDR1 MDHEN, CDR2 SYDVKM.

This clonotype has a count of ten or more. The gene calls are TRBV10-3 and TRBJ2-3; D unclear. Germline V lookup: CDR1 ENHRY, CDR2 SYGVKD. Trimming shortened V by 8 bases and J by 2 bases, and 11 bases separated the two germline ends. This CDR3 is built from 13 residues. The chain's CDR3 is CAIRGVVTDTQYF. DNA of the CDR3: TGTGCCATCCGAGGAGTGGTCACAGATACGCAGTATTTT.

J is TRBJ2-3 and V is TRBV20-1; D remains unclear. CDR3 length: 15 amino acids. Germline V gene data show CDR1 as DFQATT and CDR2 as SNEGSKA (reference sequence). The ends were cut back, 0 bases at V and 6 bases at J, with 16 bases in the middle. CDR3 residues: CSARDPLSATDTQYF. The CDR3 DNA is TGCAGTGCTAGAGATCCATTATCTGCCACCGATACGCAGTATTTT.

V is TRBV12-3 or TRBV12-4 and J is TRBJ2-3, with 9 bases fitting TRBD2. The CDR3 consists of 17 residues. V dropped 3 bases and J dropped 8; count of bases not matched to a gene: 15. CDR3: CASSFLSRGGGVGTQYF. The CDR3 DNA reads TGTGCCAGCAGTTTTCTCTCCCGCGGGGGGGGCGTGGGTACGCAGTATTTT.

V is TRBV15 and J is TRBJ1-5; 9 bases are shared with TRBD1. In germline, CDR1 is LNHNV, CDR2 YYDKDF (reference sequence). The CDR3 spans 17 residues. V gave up 0 bases and J gave up 7 bases; unmatched junction bases: 10. CDR3: CATSRDLPDRGEQPQHF. Written as DNA, the CDR3 is TGTGCCACCAGCAGAGATCTTCCGGACAGGGGAGAACAGCCCCAGCATTTT.

Here the CDR3 reads CASSPRTGKYEQYF. As DNA, the CDR3 is TGTGCCAGCTCACCACGGACAGGGAAATACGAGCAGTACTTC. The chain couples TRBV18 to TRBJ2-5; 8 bases align to TRBD1. The J call may be in error: the DNA end matches TRBJ2-7 better. The CDR3 is 14 amino acids. Germline V gives CDR1 KGHSH, CDR2 LQKENI.

This clonotype was detected a few times. The rearrangement uses TRBV5-6 and TRBJ2-3; TRBD1 might be the D (6 bases). This CDR3 comprises 15 residues. The germline gives CDR1 SGHDT, CDR2 YYEEEE. Trimming cost V 4 bases and J 2 bases, with 14 bases left between them. CDR3 nucleotides: TGTGCCAGCAGCCCCGGGACATGGTTCACAGATACGCAGTATTTT. Amino acids: CASSPGTWFTDTQYF.

Written as DNA, the CDR3 is TGCAGTGCTCGACTTATCAACTTCCGGGACGGAGACTACGAGCAGTACTTC. Encoded protein: CSARLINFRDGDYEQYF. The rearrangement joins TRBV20-1 to TRBJ2-7, with D perhaps TRBD1 or TRBD2 (5 bases each). Germline values: CDR1 DFQATT, CDR2 SNEGSKA (reference sequence). The V and J ends lost 5 bases and 3 bases respectively, with 26 bases between them. This CDR3 region has 17 residues.

This clonotype was counted a few times. The chain uses TRBV7-6 and TRBJ2-3; TRBD2 agrees at 10 bases. The CDR3 is made up of 17 amino acids. The ends lost 1 base at V and 6 bases at J; junction bases unmatched: 10. The germline V gene encodes CDR1 SGHVS and CDR2 FNYEAQ. The CDR3 sequence is CASSLVAGLAVKDTQYF. The CDR3 DNA follows: TGTGCCAGCAGCTTAGTAGCTGGACTAGCGGTAAAGGATACGCAGTATTTT.